The entry below gives a single TCR beta chain sequence along with its context. The antigen is undetermined. TCRdb keeps only in-frame clones here, not all; method: immunoSEQ multiplex PCR. The sample holds some 120,000 clones, roughly 90% seen once. The sample belongs to a study of T cell responses to AZD1222 COVID-19 vaccine. The wider study: Pooling covered second doses at about 4 or about 12 weeks. Study-wide results and caveats: Donors were largely white British and mainly female; clonal diversity was possibly underestimated. Two doses of AZD1222 preceded a rise in Spike-specific TCR breadth and depth. Reportedly, nearly half the spike-specific TCRs target unmutated variant regions.

V was clipped by 6 bases and J by 11 bases, with 17 bases between them. The CDR3 totals 14 residues. Per the germline V gene, CDR1 is MNHEY and CDR2 is SMNVEV (reference sequence). The source is an adult in good health. This chain links TRBV27 with TRBJ1-6; tentatively, D is TRBD1 (5 bases). The source material was peripheral blood, sampled on day 0 of AZD1222 vaccination. For the CDR3, the DNA is TGTGCCAGCAGCCTTATGGGGCGAAACGCACCCCTCCACTTT. Protein sequence: CASSLMGRNAPLHF.